This TCR beta chain appears in the sequencing data of a study of OX40 agonist ivuxolimab in advanced cancers. Generated by immunoSEQ multiplex PCR, the TCRdb table keeps only in-frame clones and is missing some. The sample comprises 96,000 or so clones, under 85% of which are singletons, and approximately 5.5% rests with the top ten. Specimen: CD4+ or CD8+ T cells sorted from blood, collected in a trial of the OX40 agonist ivuxolimab. The TCR originated in an adult with an advanced solid tumor such as melanoma, head and neck, liver or kidney cancer.

The CDR3 sequence is CATKVQGRGTGELFF. CDR3 nucleotide sequence: TGTGCCACCAAAGTACAGGGTAGAGGCACCGGGGAGCTGTTTTTT. This chain uses TRBV6-5 with TRBJ2-2, with D maybe TRBD1 (6 bases). The CDR3 has 15 amino acids. The V gene's germline CDR1 is MNHEY and CDR2 SVGAGI. V was pared by 10 bases and J by 4 bases, with 19 bases between.